The clone carrying this T cell receptor (beta chain) was seen only a few times. Antigen: not known. These data are taken from a study of T-cell reconstitution after alpha-beta-depleted transplantation in children. Whole-study findings and limits: It was newly produced T cells that mostly accounted for T-cell counts and diversity one year after transplant. Reportedly, only several hundred clones from non-depleted graft cells drove alpha-beta T-cell counts at about two months. Surviving recipient cells, namely T cells and thymic progenitors, were the source of high day-60 TCRbeta diversity in some patients.

The ends were cut back, 2 bases at V and 3 bases at J, with 11 bases in the middle. The CDR3 is made up of 14 amino acids. Unique molecular identifiers were built into the TCRbeta library. Each CDR3 protein is one row after TCRdb ran MiXCR on the PCR reads. This table has around 440,000 distinct CDR3 sequences, under 20% appearing once. The V gene is TRBV12-3 or TRBV12-4, the J gene TRBJ2-7, with D maybe TRBD2 (5 bases). The sample consisted of PBMCs, mostly from graft donor cells, taken 360 days after TCRalphabeta/CD19-depleted stem cell transplant. This TCR derives from a boy in the first two years of life who had a stem cell transplant for Wiskott-Aldrich syndrome, so the T cells may come from the graft donor. DNA of the CDR3: TGTGCCAGCAGTTTAAGCGGCAGCCTCTACGAGCAGTACTTC. It codes for CASSLSGSLYEQYF.